This TCR beta chain appears in the sequencing data of a study of T cell changes during pregnancy in multiple sclerosis. The repertoire was sequenced with immunoSEQ multiplex PCR; TCRdb's copy has only in-frame clones and lacks some. The sample includes some 83,000 clones, over 80% of them seen just once. Per the germline V gene, CDR1 is SGHVS and CDR2 is FQNEAQ. The trim removed 4 bases at V and 6 bases at J, leaving 8 bases unmatched. There are 14 residues in the CDR3. This specimen was PBMCs, taken in the first trimester of pregnancy. This TCR derives from a female donor in good health, serving as a control in a pregnancy study. Some clones in this sample may be carry-over from other donors' samples. The chain has TRBV7-8 and TRBJ2-7; 8 bases are a match to TRBD1. CDR3 protein: CASSSTGQAPEQYF. The CDR3 DNA is TGTGCCAGCAGCTCCACGGGACAGGCTCCCGAGCAGTACTTC.